This T cell receptor (beta chain) was sequenced during a study of shared clonotypes between healthy human individuals. V was pared by 3 bases and J by 5 bases, with 7 bases of the junction left unmatched. This CDR3 is 16 amino acids long. The germline gives CDR1 WSHSY, CDR2 SAAADI. The study, taken as a whole, reports: In having few donors, the study represented limited genetic and exposure-history diversity.

Authors' data handling: For the immunoSEQ data, sequences were junction-only without quality scores, so filtering differed. Data came from immunoSEQ multiplex PCR; TCRdb stores just in-frame clones and leaves some out. The V and J calls and clone size were taken over from that table, and D and trimming were inferred from the DNA. The sample records roughly 500,000 clones, roughly 83% being singletons. Concerning this clone: Its specificity is unknown.

The receptor's source is a woman aged 40 to 50 in good health. Some clones in this sample may be carry-over from other donors' samples. This sequence joins TRBV10-2 and TRBJ2-3, with 11 positions matching TRBD2. The sample taken for sequencing was PBMCs. CDR3 sequence (DNA): TGCGCCAGCAGTGACCTAGCGGGAGGAACTGGAGATACGCAGTATTTT. Protein product: CASSDLAGGTGDTQYF.